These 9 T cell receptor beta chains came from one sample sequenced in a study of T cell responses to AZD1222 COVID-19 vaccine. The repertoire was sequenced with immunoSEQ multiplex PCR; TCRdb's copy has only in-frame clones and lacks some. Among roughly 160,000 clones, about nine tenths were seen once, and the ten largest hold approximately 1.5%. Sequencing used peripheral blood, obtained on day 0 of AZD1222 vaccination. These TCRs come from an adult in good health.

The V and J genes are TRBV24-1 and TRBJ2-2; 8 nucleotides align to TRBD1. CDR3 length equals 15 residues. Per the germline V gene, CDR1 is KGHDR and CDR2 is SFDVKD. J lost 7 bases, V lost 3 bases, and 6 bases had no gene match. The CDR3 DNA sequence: TGTGCCACCAGTGATATGGGACAGGATCTCGGGGAGCTGTTTTTT. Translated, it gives CATSDMGQDLGELFF.

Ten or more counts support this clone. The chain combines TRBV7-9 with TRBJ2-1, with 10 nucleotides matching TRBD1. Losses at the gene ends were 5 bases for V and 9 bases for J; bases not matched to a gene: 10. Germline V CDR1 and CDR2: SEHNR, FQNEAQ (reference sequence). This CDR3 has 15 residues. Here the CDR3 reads CASSPRTGGLGEQFF. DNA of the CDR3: TGTGCCAGCAGCCCCCGGACAGGGGGGTTAGGTGAGCAGTTCTTC.

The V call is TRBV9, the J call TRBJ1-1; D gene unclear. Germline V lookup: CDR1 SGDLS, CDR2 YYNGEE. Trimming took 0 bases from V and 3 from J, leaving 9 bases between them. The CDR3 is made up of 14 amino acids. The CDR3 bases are TGTGCCAGCAGCGTAGTAAGTAGGGACACTGAAGCTTTCTTT. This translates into CASSVVSRDTEAFF.

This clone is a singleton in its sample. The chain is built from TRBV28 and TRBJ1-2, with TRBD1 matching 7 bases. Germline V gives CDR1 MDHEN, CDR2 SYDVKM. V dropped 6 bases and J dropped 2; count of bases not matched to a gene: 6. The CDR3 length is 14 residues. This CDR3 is CASRPEDRNYGYTF. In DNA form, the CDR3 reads TGTGCCAGCAGGCCTGAGGACAGGAACTATGGCTACACCTTC.

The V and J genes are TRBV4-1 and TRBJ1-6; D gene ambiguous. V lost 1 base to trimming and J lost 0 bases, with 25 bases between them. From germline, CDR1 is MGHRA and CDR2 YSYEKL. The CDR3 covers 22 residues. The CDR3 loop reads CASSQVERWANTLSSYNSPLHF. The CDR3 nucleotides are TGCGCCAGCAGCCAAGTGGAGAGGTGGGCAAACACCCTAAGCTCCTATAATTCACCCCTCCACTTT.

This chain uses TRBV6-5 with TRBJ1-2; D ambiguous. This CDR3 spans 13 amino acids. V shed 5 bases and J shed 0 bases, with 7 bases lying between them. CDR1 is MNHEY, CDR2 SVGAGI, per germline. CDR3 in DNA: TGTGCCAGCAGTCGACTGGCTAACTATGGCTACACCTTC. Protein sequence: CASSRLANYGYTF.

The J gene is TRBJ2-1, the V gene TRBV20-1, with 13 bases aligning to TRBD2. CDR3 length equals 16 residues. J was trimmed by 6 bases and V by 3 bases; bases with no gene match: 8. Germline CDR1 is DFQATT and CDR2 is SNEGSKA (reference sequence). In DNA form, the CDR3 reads TGCAGTGCTAGTGGGACTAGCGGGGTGGATTTCAATGAGCAGTTCTTC. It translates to CSASGTSGVDFNEQFF.

The CDR3 bases are TGTGCCAGTAGTGTTATGGGTGGGCAAGAGACCCAGTACTTC. Protein: CASSVMGGQETQYF. The V and J genes are TRBV19 and TRBJ2-5; D is ambiguous. V was cut by 5 bases and J by 2 bases, with 12 bases left in between. Germline CDR1 LNHDA, CDR2 SQIVND (reference sequence). The CDR3 extends over 14 amino acids.

This CDR3 reads CASSQSRATGNEQYF. In nucleotides, the CDR3 is TGCGCCAGCAGCCAATCCCGGGCGACAGGGAACGAGCAGTACTTC. The rearrangement uses TRBV4-1 and TRBJ2-7; 7 bases match TRBD1. V lost 2 bases and J lost 5; bases outside the gene matches: 9. The CDR3 length is 15 residues. Germline CDR1 and CDR2: MGHRA and YSYEKL.